One and the same sample provided the 30 T cell receptor beta chains below, sequenced in a study of response to subunit inactivated influenza vaccine. One entry per CDR3 protein results from TCRdb running MiXCR on the RT-PCR reads. The sample holds 860,000 or so distinct CDR3 sequences, around 20% seen once. The sequencing used PBMCs from blood, collected around 5 days after vaccination. The receptors derive from a man over 45 who received an inactivated influenza vaccine.

This clonotype was observed at least ten times. Here the CDR3 reads CASSALLGQGNTGELFF. In DNA, the CDR3 is TGTGCCAGCAGTGCCCTTCTGGGACAGGGCAACACCGGGGAGCTGTTTTTT. The chain employs TRBV12-3 or TRBV12-4 and TRBJ2-2, with 9 positions matching TRBD1. The CDR3 covers 17 residues. V lost 5 bases, J lost 2 bases, and 9 bases stayed unmatched.

This clonotype was picked up a small number of times. The chain links TRBV5-1 to TRBJ1-2; D is perhaps TRBD1 (6 bases). The germline V gene has CDR1 SGHRS and CDR2 YFSETQ. The CDR3 loop spans 17 amino acids. Deletions cut 1 base from V and 4 bases from J, with 20 bases between. In DNA form, the CDR3 reads TGCGCCAGCAGCTTGTCCCACGCAACACAGGGCCCCTATGGCTACACCTTC. Protein sequence: CASSLSHATQGPYGYTF.

This clonotype was recorded a few times. The rearrangement uses TRBV7-9 and TRBJ1-6; D uncertain. CDR3 length: 13 amino acids. Trimming pared 5 bases from V and 8 bases from J, leaving 10 bases between. Per the germline V gene, CDR1 is SEHNR and CDR2 is FQNEAQ (reference sequence). For the CDR3, the DNA is TGTGCCAGCAGCCCGGACGGAGATTCACCCCTCCACTTT. Its translation is CASSPDGDSPLHF.

V gene TRBV20-1 combines with J gene TRBJ2-1; the D is unclear. Germline CDR1 DFQATT, CDR2 SNEGSKA (reference sequence). V was shortened by 5 bases and J by 0 bases, with 11 bases between the two germline ends. This CDR3 comprises 14 residues. CDR3 DNA: TGCAGTGCTCGCTCCCAGAGCTCCTACAATGAGCAGTTCTTC. Translation: CSARSQSSYNEQFF.

This clonotype was counted a few times. V usage is TRBV25-1 and J usage is TRBJ2-1; 10 bases map to TRBD2. Germline values: CDR1 MGHDK, CDR2 SYGVNS. The CDR3 spans 13 residues. J was trimmed by 14 bases and V by 3 bases; bases with no gene match: 7. The CDR3 is CASSENTGTSEFF. The CDR3, as DNA: TGTGCCAGCAGTGAGAACACCGGGACTAGCGAGTTCTTC.

V is TRBV15 and J is TRBJ1-1; tentative D call: TRBD1 (6 bases). Trimming shortened V by 1 base and J by 0 bases, and 9 bases separated the two germline ends. Germline-derived CDR1 and CDR2 are LNHNV and YYDKDF (reference sequence). The CDR3 contains 15 residues. CDR3 amino acids: CATSRGGQMNTEAFF. The CDR3 coding sequence is TGTGCCACCAGCAGAGGCGGACAGATGAACACTGAAGCTTTCTTT.

The chain joins TRBV12-3 or TRBV12-4 to TRBJ1-5; 8 bases align to TRBD1. The CDR3 spans 14 residues. V dropped 5 bases and J dropped 9; count of bases not matched to a gene: 9. Written as DNA, the CDR3 is TGTGCCAGCAGTCTGGGGACAGGCGTTGGGCCCCAGCATTTT. Protein product: CASSLGTGVGPQHF.

This clonotype was detected only a few times. This chain links TRBV20-1 with TRBJ2-1, with 10 bases matching TRBD1. The CDR3 extends over 13 amino acids. Germline V gives CDR1 DFQATT, CDR2 SNEGSKA (reference sequence). The V segment lost 5 bases and the J segment 6 bases; nucleotides outside the gene matches: 4. CDR3 DNA: TGCAGTGCTGCCGGGACAGGGGTCAATGAGCAGTTCTTC. Translating gives CSAAGTGVNEQFF.

The CDR3 bases are TGTGCCAGCAGTTCGACAGGGTGGGGACTGTTTTTT. Its translation is CASSSTGWGLFF. The V and J genes are TRBV12-3 or TRBV12-4 and TRBJ1-4, with 7 bases fitting TRBD1. J was trimmed by 13 bases and V by 4 bases; bases with no gene match: 6. The CDR3 covers 12 residues.

This clonotype was observed a handful of times. The rearrangement uses TRBV5-1 and TRBJ1-2; D is ambiguous. The germline gives CDR1 SGHRS, CDR2 YFSETQ. The ends were cut back, 0 bases at V and 1 base at J, with 7 bases in the middle. CDR3 size: 14 residues. The CDR3 reads CASSLEANNYGYTF. The CDR3 region has the DNA TGCGCCAGCAGCTTGGAGGCGAATAACTATGGCTACACCTTC. Supplemented by reference TRBV5-1 and TRBJ1-2, the full variable domain reads KAGVTQTPRYLIKTRGQQVTLSCSPISGHRSVSWYQQTPGQGLQFLFEYFSETQRNKGNFPGRFSGRQFSNSRSEMNVSTLELGDSALYLCASSLEANNYGYTFGSGTRLTVV.

This chain joins TRBV7-9 and TRBJ2-7; 10 bases fit TRBD2. With V trimmed by 8 bases and J by 4 bases, 5 bases remained unmatched. CDR3 size: 13 residues. In germline, CDR1 is SEHNR, CDR2 FQNEAQ (reference sequence). In DNA form, the CDR3 reads TGTGCCAGCGGAGGGACTAGCGTTTACGAGCAGTACTTC. This translates into CASGGTSVYEQYF.

This clonotype was observed a handful of times. The chain has TRBV24-1 and TRBJ2-7; D is unclear. In germline, CDR1 is KGHDR, CDR2 SFDVKD. The CDR3 is 11 residues long. V was cut by 2 bases and J by 9 bases, with 7 bases left in between. This CDR3 reads CATSDYVGQYF. In nucleotides, the CDR3 is TGTGCCACCAGTGATTACGTTGGGCAGTACTTC.

The chain carries TRBV10-3 and TRBJ2-7, with 11 nucleotides matching TRBD1. Germline V gives CDR1 ENHRY, CDR2 SYGVKD. J was trimmed by 2 bases and V by 7 bases; bases with no gene match: 7. This CDR3 is built from 15 residues. CDR3 DNA sequence: TGTGCCATCAATCCGGGACAGGGGGACACCTACGAGCAGTACTTC. Translated, it gives CAINPGQGDTYEQYF.

V is TRBV12-3 or TRBV12-4 and J is TRBJ2-7, with TRBD1 matching 9 bases. The trim removed 6 bases at V and 3 bases at J, leaving 9 bases unmatched. The CDR3 contains 15 residues. The CDR3 DNA reads TGTGCCAGCAGGGGCATGTACAGGGGGCACTACGAGCAGTACTTC. It codes for CASRGMYRGHYEQYF.

The rearrangement joins TRBV5-5 to TRBJ1-1, with D hard to call. From germline, CDR1 is SGHKS and CDR2 YYEKEE (reference sequence). V shed 0 bases and J shed 4 bases, with 10 bases lying between them. CDR3 size: 14 residues. CDR3: CASSLEWVGTEAFF. The CDR3 region has the DNA TGTGCCAGCAGCTTGGAGTGGGTTGGCACTGAAGCTTTCTTT.

This clonotype was detected a few times. The genes are TRBV6-1 and TRBJ2-1; possibly TRBD1 for D (6 bases). The V gene lost 8 bases and the J gene lost 6 bases, with 11 bases spanning the gap. Germline CDR1 reads MNHNS; CDR2 reads SASEGT. CDR3 length: 12 residues. In DNA, the CDR3 is TGTGCCAGCCGCGCAGGGGTCAATGAGCAGTTCTTC. The encoded protein is CASRAGVNEQFF.

In its sample, this clonotype was seen many times. The chain recombines TRBV20-1 with TRBJ1-2; TRBD1 might be the D (5 bases). The length of the CDR3 is 12 residues. Germline CDR1 reads DFQATT; CDR2 reads SNEGSKA (reference sequence). Trimming took 3 bases from V and 6 from J, leaving 11 bases between them. This CDR3 reads CSASVRVDGYTF. In DNA form, the CDR3 reads TGCAGTGCTAGCGTCAGGGTCGATGGCTACACCTTC.

This clonotype was seen at least ten times. The V gene is TRBV20-1, the J gene TRBJ1-4; 8 bases line up with TRBD1. V dropped 2 bases and J dropped 7; count of bases not matched to a gene: 9. The V gene's germline CDR1 is DFQATT and CDR2 SNEGSKA (reference sequence). This CDR3 contains 15 residues. CDR3 DNA: TGCAGTGCTAGACCAGGGGGCCGACCCGGTGAAAAACTGTTTTTT. Protein product: CSARPGGRPGEKLFF.

This clonotype was detected only a few times. V is TRBV4-3 and J is TRBJ2-5; D is uncertain. This CDR3 region has 14 residues. Trimming cost V 1 base and J 2 bases, with 8 bases left between them. Germline loops: CDR1 LGHNA, CDR2 YSLEER. This chain's CDR3 is CASSQGPEQETQYF. The CDR3 DNA is TGCGCCAGCAGCCAAGGCCCGGAACAAGAGACCCAGTACTTC.

The chain recombines TRBV18 with TRBJ1-5; D is unresolved. Germline V lookup: CDR1 KGHSH, CDR2 LQKENI. This CDR3 comprises 15 residues. The ends were cut back, 6 bases at V and 2 bases at J, with 14 bases in the middle. As DNA, the CDR3 is TGTGCCAGCTCGCCCCGGGAAGGAGGCAATCAGCCCCAGCATTTT. This translates into CASSPREGGNQPQHF.

This rearrangement joins TRBV24-1 to TRBJ2-3; no firm D call. V lost 3 bases to trimming and J lost 4 bases, with 7 bases between them. Germline V gene sequence: CDR1 KGHDR, CDR2 SFDVKD. CDR3 length equals 13 residues. The CDR3 here is CATSDPVPDTQYF. CDR3 sequence (DNA): TGTGCCACCAGTGATCCGGTGCCAGATACGCAGTATTTT.

This chain connects TRBV7-9 to TRBJ2-3; TRBD2 agrees at 12 bases. CDR1 and CDR2 from the germline V gene are SEHNR and FQNEAQ (reference sequence). Germline trimming cut 2 bases from V and 4 bases from J; bases unmatched to any gene: 4. The CDR3 sequence is 16 residues long. The CDR3 nucleotides are TGTGCCAGCAGCTTACTAGCGGGGGGGTCCTCAGATACGCAGTATTTT. Translating it yields CASSLLAGGSSDTQYF.

This clonotype was seen ten or more times. The chain links TRBV12-3 or TRBV12-4 to TRBJ1-1; D remains unclear. This CDR3 contains 13 residues. Trimming took off 6 bases at V and 1 base at J, with 9 bases between the two ends. The CDR3 region is CASSDGANTEAFF. The CDR3 nucleotides are TGTGCCAGCAGCGACGGAGCGAACACTGAAGCTTTCTTT.

The chain recombines TRBV20-1 with TRBJ2-5; TRBD1 is a possible D gene (5 bases). The CDR3 contains 13 residues. Germline-derived CDR1 and CDR2 are DFQATT and SNEGSKA (reference sequence). Trimming left V 3 bases short and J 5 bases short, with 13 bases between. Here the CDR3 reads CSARPTGLETQYF. Here the CDR3 DNA reads TGCAGTGCTAGGCCAACAGGATTGGAGACCCAGTACTTC.

In this sample, this clonotype turned up many times. This chain joins TRBV7-9 and TRBJ2-3; a possible D gene is TRBD2 (6 bases). Deletions cut 6 bases from V and 6 bases from J, with 19 bases between. Germline V gene lookup returns CDR1 SEHNR and CDR2 FQNEAQ (reference sequence). This CDR3 region has 15 residues. This chain's CDR3 is CASRRGTWGRDTQYF. Written as DNA, the CDR3 is TGTGCCAGCAGAAGAGGGACTTGGGGTAGGGATACGCAGTATTTT.

This clonotype is a singleton in its sample. The chain uses TRBV27 and TRBJ2-1; a possible D gene is TRBD2 (5 bases). Germline CDR1 is MNHEY and CDR2 is SMNVEV (reference sequence). V dropped 1 base and J dropped 4 bases, with 17 bases sitting between them. The CDR3 length is 17 residues. DNA of the CDR3: TGTGCCAGCAGTTTATATCCCTTCGCTAGCACTTACAATGAGCAGTTCTTC. This encodes CASSLYPFASTYNEQFF.

Ten or more counts support this clonotype. The chain recombines TRBV15 with TRBJ1-1; possible D gene TRBD1, 6 bases. The CDR3 sequence is 13 residues long. The V end lost 5 bases, the J end lost 7 bases, and 14 bases lay between the germline ends. CDR1 and CDR2 (germline): LNHNV, YYDKDF (reference sequence). CDR3 amino acids: CATSPRTAGEAFF. DNA of the CDR3: TGTGCCACCAGCCCTCGGACAGCGGGTGAAGCTTTCTTT.

A few counts support this clonotype. This chain connects TRBV12-3 or TRBV12-4 to TRBJ2-7; tentatively, D is TRBD2 (5 bases). V was clipped by 6 bases and J by 0 bases, with 15 bases between them. The CDR3 loop spans 15 amino acids. CDR3 amino acids: CASSSGWESSYEQYF. In DNA, the CDR3 is TGTGCCAGCAGCTCGGGGTGGGAGAGCTCCTACGAGCAGTACTTC.

This clonotype was seen many times. The chain carries TRBV10-3 and TRBJ1-1; TRBD1 matches 8 bases. V was pared by 6 bases and J by 3 bases, with 3 bases of the junction left unmatched. The length of the CDR3 is 13 residues. Germline V gene data show CDR1 as ENHRY and CDR2 as SYGVKD. The CDR3 nucleotides are TGTGCCATCAGCCGACAGGGGTACACTGAAGCTTTCTTT. The encoded protein is CAISRQGYTEAFF.

This chain joins TRBV5-1 and TRBJ1-1; no definite D call. CDR1 is SGHRS and CDR2 is YFSETQ in the germline V gene. V lost 2 bases and J lost 4, with 9 bases in between. This CDR3 has 13 residues. The CDR3 sequence: CASSFDGSTEAFF. The DNA for the CDR3 is TGCGCCAGCAGCTTCGACGGCAGCACTGAAGCTTTCTTT.